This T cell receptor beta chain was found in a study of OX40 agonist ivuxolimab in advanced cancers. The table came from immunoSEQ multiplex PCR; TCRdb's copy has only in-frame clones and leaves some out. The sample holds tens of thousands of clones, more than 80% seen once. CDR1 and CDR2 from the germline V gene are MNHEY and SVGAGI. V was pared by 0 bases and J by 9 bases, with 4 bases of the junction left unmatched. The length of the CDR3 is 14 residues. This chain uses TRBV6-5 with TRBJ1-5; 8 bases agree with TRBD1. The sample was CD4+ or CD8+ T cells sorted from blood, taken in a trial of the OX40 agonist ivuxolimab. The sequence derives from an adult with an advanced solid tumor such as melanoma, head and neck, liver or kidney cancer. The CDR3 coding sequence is TGTGCCAGCAGTTACTCACAGGGGGAATTGCCCCAGCATTTT. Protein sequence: CASSYSQGELPQHF.